These T cell receptor beta chains were read from a single sample in a study of blood T cell repertoires in COVID-19. Sequencing was performed with immunoSEQ multiplex PCR; in TCRdb, only in-frame clones are kept and a portion is missing. The data show roughly 150,000 clones, about 80% seen once. The sample consisted of peripheral blood. The receptor set was obtained from a man aged 55 to 70 with acute or convalescent COVID-19. The CDR3 runs from the conserved cysteine through the conserved F or W. A D gene is named only where the DNA matches it firmly. A row's size may be missing; if present it is once, few, many or a size class.

clone_size	j_call	v_call	d_call	cdr3_aa	cdr3_nt
-	TRBJ1-2	TRBV7-3	-	CASSPQSGTKGGYTF	TGTGCCAGCAGCCCCCAATCCGGGACAAAGGGGGGCTACACCTTC
-	TRBJ1-2	TRBV11-2	-	CASSPVRDTHNYGYTF	TGTGCCAGCAGCCCCGTCCGGGATACCCATAACTATGGCTACACCTTC
-	TRBJ2-3	TRBV4-2	TRBD2	CASSQDLGSGAADTQYF	TGTGCCAGCAGCCAAGATCTCGGTAGCGGGGCGGCAGATACGCAGTATTTT
-	TRBJ2-4	TRBV3-1/TRBV3-2	TRBD2	CASSQGREVAKNIQYF	TGTGCCAGCAGCCAAGGACGGGAGGTAGCCAAAAACATTCAGTACTTC
few	TRBJ1-5	TRBV21-1	-	CASSKAASNQPQHF	TGTGCCAGCAGCAAAGCGGCCAGCAATCAGCCCCAGCATTTT
-	TRBJ2-1	TRBV10-3	TRBD2	CAISESSSGGPSSYNEQFF	TGTGCCATCAGTGAGTCCTCGAGCGGGGGGCCAAGCTCCTACAATGAGCAGTTCTTC
-	TRBJ1-4	TRBV3-1/TRBV3-2	TRBD1	CASSNTGTGNEKLFF	TGTGCCAGCAGCAATACCGGGACAGGGAATGAAAAACTGTTTTTT
-	TRBJ2-1	TRBV3-1/TRBV3-2	TRBD1	CASSQEARGIEQFF	TGTGCCAGCAGCCAAGAGGCCAGGGGGATTGAGCAGTTCTTC
few	TRBJ2-1	TRBV11-1	-	CASSLETMNEQFF	TGTGCCAGCAGCTTGGAAACTATGAATGAGCAGTTCTTC
few	TRBJ2-5	TRBV6-2/TRBV6-3	-	CASSSRDNGGETQYF	TGTGCCAGCAGTTCAAGGGACAATGGGGGAGAGACCCAGTACTTC
-	TRBJ2-3	TRBV9	-	CASSLGLASTDTQYF	TGTGCCAGCAGCCTCGGACTGGCTAGCACAGATACGCAGTATTTT
many	TRBJ2-5	TRBV9	TRBD2	CASSPDASGQETQYF	TGTGCCAGCAGCCCAGACGCTAGCGGACAAGAGACCCAGTACTTC
few	TRBJ2-7	TRBV20-1	TRBD1	CSASPGTGEQYF	TGCAGTGCTAGTCCCGGGACAGGCGAGCAGTACTTC
-	TRBJ2-7	TRBV6-5	TRBD1	CASRKDRANYEQYF	TGTGCCAGCAGAAAAGACAGGGCCAACTACGAGCAGTACTTC
-	TRBJ2-7	TRBV2	-	CASSEDAGTAYEQYF	TGTGCCAGCAGTGAAGATGCAGGGACTGCCTACGAGCAGTACTTC